Listed below are T cell receptor beta chains from one sample, sequenced in a study of cytomegalovirus exposure and HLA in healthy donors. TCRdb's copy holds only in-frame clones and misses some; the assay was immunoSEQ multiplex PCR. Of under 200,000 clones in the sample, around 78% are singletons; the top ten hold 3.1%. Specimen: PBMCs. The receptors were gathered from a woman between 45 and 60 years old in good health and CMV-seropositive. The CDR3 runs from the conserved cysteine through the conserved F or W. The D gene is left open where the match is weak. Clone size is stated in some rows and not others, as once, few, many or a class when expanded.

clone size: .
D gene: .
J gene: TRBJ1-1
V gene: TRBV7-2
CDR3 protein: CASSLSVEAFF
CDR3 DNA: TGTGCCAGCAGCTTGTCGGTTGAAGCTTTCTTT

clone size: once
D gene: TRBD2
J gene: TRBJ2-5
V gene: TRBV9
CDR3 protein: CASSVQAGLAGKETQYF
CDR3 DNA: TGTGCCAGCAGCGTCCAAGCGGGACTAGCGGGGAAAGAGACCCAGTACTTC

clone size: many
D gene: TRBD2
J gene: TRBJ2-6
V gene: TRBV4-3
CDR3 protein: CASSQDRSRGANGLTF
CDR3 DNA: TGCGCCAGCAGCCAAGATAGATCGCGGGGGGCCAACGGCCTGACTTTC

clone size: .
D gene: .
J gene: TRBJ2-1
V gene: TRBV13
CDR3 protein: CASSPLGTRAYNEQFF
CDR3 DNA: TGTGCCAGCAGCCCCTTGGGTACGCGGGCTTACAATGAGCAGTTCTTC

clone size: once
D gene: TRBD2
J gene: TRBJ2-5
V gene: TRBV6-5
CDR3 protein: CASSYSGSGEETQYF
CDR3 DNA: TGTGCCAGCAGTTACTCGGGTAGCGGGGAAGAGACCCAGTACTTC

clone size: .
D gene: .
J gene: TRBJ1-2
V gene: TRBV28
CDR3 protein: CASRLSGNYGYTF
CDR3 DNA: TGTGCCAGCAGGTTATCCGGGAATTATGGCTACACCTTC

clone size: .
D gene: TRBD1
J gene: TRBJ2-1
V gene: TRBV11-3
CDR3 protein: CASSFVFRTGNLYNEQFF
CDR3 DNA: TGTGCCAGCAGCTTCGTCTTCCGGACAGGGAATCTCTACAATGAGCAGTTCTTC

clone size: .
D gene: TRBD1
J gene: TRBJ1-1
V gene: TRBV30
CDR3 protein: CAGQPGQGVLTEAFF
CDR3 DNA: TGTGCCGGCCAACCGGGACAGGGGGTTTTGACTGAAGCTTTCTTT

clone size: .
D gene: .
J gene: TRBJ1-2
V gene: TRBV29-1
CDR3 protein: CSADYGYTF
CDR3 DNA: TGCAGCGCCGACTATGGCTACACCTTC

clone size: .
D gene: .
J gene: TRBJ2-7
V gene: TRBV9
CDR3 protein: CASSGGVRDRVEQYF
CDR3 DNA: TGTGCCAGCAGCGGTGGGGTACGGGATCGGGTCGAGCAGTACTTC

clone size: few
D gene: .
J gene: TRBJ1-6
V gene: TRBV30
CDR3 protein: CAWSYGVYNSPLHF
CDR3 DNA: TGTGCCTGGAGCTACGGGGTCTATAATTCACCCCTCCACTTT

clone size: .
D gene: .
J gene: TRBJ2-1
V gene: TRBV7-2
CDR3 protein: CASSLVLGGGLNEQFF
CDR3 DNA: TGTGCCAGCAGCTTAGTTTTGGGGGGGGGCCTCAATGAGCAGTTCTTC

clone size: .
D gene: .
J gene: TRBJ2-5
V gene: TRBV10-1
CDR3 protein: CASSPDWQETQYF
CDR3 DNA: TGCGCCAGCAGTCCCGACTGGCAAGAGACCCAGTACTTC

clone size: .
D gene: .
J gene: TRBJ1-1
V gene: TRBV10-1
CDR3 protein: CALCGGNTEAFF
CDR3 DNA: TGCGCGTTGTGTGGAGGGAACACTGAAGCTTTCTTT

clone size: .
D gene: TRBD1
J gene: TRBJ1-1
V gene: TRBV11-3
CDR3 protein: CASSAPGQGDTEAFF
CDR3 DNA: TGTGCCAGCAGCGCACCGGGACAGGGTGACACTGAAGCTTTCTTT

clone size: .
D gene: .
J gene: TRBJ1-5
V gene: TRBV19
CDR3 protein: CASSIGGGDQPQHF
CDR3 DNA: TGTGCCAGTAGTATAGGAGGTGGCGATCAGCCCCAGCATTTT

clone size: few
D gene: .
J gene: TRBJ2-7
V gene: TRBV2
CDR3 protein: CASSSQGPLRGGAYEQYF
CDR3 DNA: TGTGCCAGCAGTTCCCAGGGCCCCTTGCGGGGTGGGGCCTACGAGCAGTACTTC

clone size: .
D gene: TRBD1
J gene: TRBJ2-7
V gene: TRBV27
CDR3 protein: CASTHLGTGNDEQYF
CDR3 DNA: TGTGCCAGCACCCACCTCGGGACAGGGAACGACGAGCAGTACTTC

clone size: .
D gene: .
J gene: TRBJ1-1
V gene: TRBV7-9
CDR3 protein: CSSSSTVNTEAFF
CDR3 DNA: TGTTCCAGCAGCTCAACAGTGAACACTGAAGCTTTCTTT

clone size: few
D gene: .
J gene: TRBJ1-2
V gene: TRBV9
CDR3 protein: CASSVGPGSALYGYTF
CDR3 DNA: TGTGCCAGCAGCGTAGGGCCAGGGTCAGCCCTCTATGGCTACACCTTC

clone size: .
D gene: .
J gene: TRBJ1-1
V gene: TRBV11-2
CDR3 protein: CASSPLGGTEAFF
CDR3 DNA: TGTGCCAGCAGCCCCCTCGGGGGCACTGAAGCTTTCTTT

clone size: .
D gene: TRBD2
J gene: TRBJ2-5
V gene: TRBV2
CDR3 protein: CASGRWGGVGETQYF
CDR3 DNA: TGTGCCAGCGGGCGATGGGGAGGGGTAGGGGAGACCCAGTACTTC

clone size: .
D gene: TRBD1
J gene: TRBJ1-1
V gene: TRBV6-5
CDR3 protein: CASSYAGTGDTEAFF
CDR3 DNA: TGTGCCAGCAGTTACGCGGGGACAGGGGACACTGAAGCTTTCTTT

clone size: .
D gene: TRBD1
J gene: TRBJ1-5
V gene: TRBV18
CDR3 protein: CASSPGQGAGQPQHF
CDR3 DNA: TGTGCCAGCTCACCGGGCCAGGGGGCCGGTCAGCCCCAGCATTTT

clone size: .
D gene: .
J gene: TRBJ2-3
V gene: TRBV7-3
CDR3 protein: CASSVGGSDTQYF
CDR3 DNA: TGTGCCAGCAGCGTCGGGGGTTCGGATACGCAGTATTTT

clone size: .
D gene: .
J gene: TRBJ1-2
V gene: TRBV4-3
CDR3 protein: CASSPEPTLNYGYTF
CDR3 DNA: TGCGCCAGCAGCCCGGAGCCTACACTAAACTATGGCTACACCTTC

clone size: .
D gene: .
J gene: TRBJ2-4
V gene: TRBV1
CDR3 protein: CTSSQDQRATGGSVFAKNIQYF
CDR3 DNA: TGCACCAGCAGCCAAGATCAGAGGGCCACAGGGGGCTCGGTTTTTGCCAAAAACATTCAGTACTTC

clone size: .
D gene: TRBD1
J gene: TRBJ2-7
V gene: TRBV28
CDR3 protein: CASSLWQGAGYEQYF
CDR3 DNA: TGTGCCAGCAGTTTATGGCAGGGGGCGGGTTACGAGCAGTACTTC

clone size: few
D gene: .
J gene: TRBJ1-3
V gene: TRBV4-3
CDR3 protein: CASSQFGGLVGNTIYF
CDR3 DNA: TGCGCCAGCAGCCAATTTGGAGGTCTCGTTGGAAACACCATATATTTT

clone size: few
D gene: .
J gene: TRBJ2-5
V gene: TRBV5-6
CDR3 protein: CASSWDSQETQYF
CDR3 DNA: TGTGCCAGCAGCTGGGACTCCCAAGAGACCCAGTACTTC

clone size: few
D gene: TRBD1
J gene: TRBJ2-2
V gene: TRBV28
CDR3 protein: CASSPSPSDRVDAGELFF
CDR3 DNA: TGTGCCAGCAGTCCCTCACCTTCGGACAGGGTTGATGCCGGGGAGCTGTTTTTT

clone size: .
D gene: TRBD2
J gene: TRBJ2-2
V gene: TRBV2
CDR3 protein: CASGLAGTRANTGELFF
CDR3 DNA: TGTGCCAGCGGACTAGCGGGTACAAGGGCGAACACCGGGGAGCTGTTTTTT

clone size: .
D gene: TRBD2
J gene: TRBJ2-5
V gene: TRBV5-1
CDR3 protein: CASSLSSGQETQYF
CDR3 DNA: TGCGCCAGCAGCTTATCTAGCGGGCAAGAGACCCAGTACTTC

clone size: once
D gene: TRBD2
J gene: TRBJ2-5
V gene: TRBV7-2
CDR3 protein: CASSLRKGGGKETQYF
CDR3 DNA: TGTGCCAGCAGCTTAAGAAAGGGCGGGGGAAAAGAGACCCAGTACTTC

clone size: .
D gene: TRBD1
J gene: TRBJ2-5
V gene: TRBV9
CDR3 protein: CASSAGQGGTQYF
CDR3 DNA: TGTGCCAGCAGCGCCGGACAGGGGGGGACCCAGTACTTC

clone size: .
D gene: .
J gene: TRBJ1-1
V gene: TRBV18
CDR3 protein: CASSPRSTNSNTEAFF
CDR3 DNA: TGTGCCAGCTCACCCCGGTCGACGAACAGTAACACTGAAGCTTTCTTT

clone size: .
D gene: TRBD2
J gene: TRBJ2-7
V gene: TRBV13
CDR3 protein: CASSPGLAGGYEQYF
CDR3 DNA: TGTGCCAGCAGCCCGGGGCTAGCGGGAGGCTACGAGCAGTACTTC

clone size: .
D gene: .
J gene: TRBJ1-1
V gene: TRBV19
CDR3 protein: CASSPPGRHPNTEAFF
CDR3 DNA: TGTGCCAGTAGTCCCCCCGGGAGACACCCGAACACTGAAGCTTTCTTT

clone size: .
D gene: TRBD2
J gene: TRBJ2-3
V gene: TRBV7-2
CDR3 protein: CASSPSSGRTTDTQYF
CDR3 DNA: TGTGCCAGCAGCCCCTCTAGCGGGAGGACGACAGATACGCAGTATTTT

clone size: .
D gene: TRBD1
J gene: TRBJ2-1
V gene: TRBV7-6
CDR3 protein: CASSLVPPGQVNEQFF
CDR3 DNA: TGTGCCAGCAGCTTAGTCCCTCCGGGACAGGTCAATGAGCAGTTCTTC

clone size: .
D gene: TRBD1
J gene: TRBJ1-1
V gene: TRBV15
CDR3 protein: CATSRDGVTGGFQAFF
CDR3 DNA: TGTGCCACCAGCAGAGATGGGGTAACAGGGGGATTTCAAGCTTTCTTT

clone size: .
D gene: TRBD1
J gene: TRBJ1-4
V gene: TRBV28
CDR3 protein: CASKAGQGHEKLFF
CDR3 DNA: TGTGCCAGCAAGGCGGGACAGGGACATGAAAAACTGTTTTTT

clone size: few
D gene: TRBD1
J gene: TRBJ1-6
V gene: TRBV28
CDR3 protein: CASSSGQKSSYNSPLHF
CDR3 DNA: TGTGCCAGCAGTTCGGGACAGAAAAGCTCCTATAATTCACCCCTCCACTTT

clone size: .
D gene: .
J gene: TRBJ1-2
V gene: TRBV16
CDR3 protein: CASSQGAGRTYGYTF
CDR3 DNA: TGTGCCAGCAGCCAAGGCGCGGGACGGACGTATGGCTACACCTTC

clone size: .
D gene: .
J gene: TRBJ1-2
V gene: TRBV19
CDR3 protein: CASSTGREEHGYTF
CDR3 DNA: TGTGCCAGTAGTACCGGGAGGGAAGAGCATGGCTACACCTTC

clone size: .
D gene: TRBD1
J gene: TRBJ1-1
V gene: TRBV7-3
CDR3 protein: CASSRGQGLNTEAFF
CDR3 DNA: TGTGCCAGCAGCAGGGGACAGGGCCTGAACACTGAAGCTTTCTTT

clone size: .
D gene: TRBD2
J gene: TRBJ2-1
V gene: TRBV7-2
CDR3 protein: CASSLPSTSGPSGEQFF
CDR3 DNA: TGTGCCAGCAGCCTACCTTCCACTAGCGGCCCTTCAGGAGAGCAGTTCTTC

clone size: .
D gene: TRBD1
J gene: TRBJ2-4
V gene: TRBV28
CDR3 protein: CASRRQGARNIQYF
CDR3 DNA: TGTGCCAGCAGAAGACAGGGGGCTCGGAACATTCAGTACTTC

clone size: .
D gene: .
J gene: TRBJ1-2
V gene: TRBV11-2
CDR3 protein: CASSLSGFAGYTF
CDR3 DNA: TGTGCCAGCAGCTTATCAGGGTTCGCTGGCTACACCTTC

clone size: .
D gene: .
J gene: TRBJ1-5
V gene: TRBV18
CDR3 protein: CASSPGEYSNQPQHF
CDR3 DNA: TGTGCCAGCTCACCAGGGGAGTATAGCAATCAGCCCCAGCATTTT